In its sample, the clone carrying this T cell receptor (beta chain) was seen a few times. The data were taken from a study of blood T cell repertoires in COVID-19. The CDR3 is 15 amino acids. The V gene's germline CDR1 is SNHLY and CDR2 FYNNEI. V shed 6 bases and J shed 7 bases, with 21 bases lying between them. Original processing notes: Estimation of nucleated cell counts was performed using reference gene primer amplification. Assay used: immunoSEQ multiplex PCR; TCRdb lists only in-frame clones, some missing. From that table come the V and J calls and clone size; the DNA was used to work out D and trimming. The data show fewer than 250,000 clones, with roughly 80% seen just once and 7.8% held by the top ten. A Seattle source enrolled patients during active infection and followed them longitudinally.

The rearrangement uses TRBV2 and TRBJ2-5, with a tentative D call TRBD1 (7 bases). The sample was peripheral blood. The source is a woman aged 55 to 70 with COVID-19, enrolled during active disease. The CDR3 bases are TGTGCCAGCAGAGACGGACAGGCGTGGCGGGGGACCCAGTACTTC. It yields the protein CASRDGQAWRGTQYF. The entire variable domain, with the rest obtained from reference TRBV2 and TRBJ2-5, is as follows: EPEVTQTPSHQVTQMGQEVILRCVPISNHLYFYWYRQILGQKVEFLVSFYNNEISEKSEIFDDQFSVERPDGSNFTLKIRSTKLEDSAMYFCASRDGQAWRGTQYFGPGTRLLVL.